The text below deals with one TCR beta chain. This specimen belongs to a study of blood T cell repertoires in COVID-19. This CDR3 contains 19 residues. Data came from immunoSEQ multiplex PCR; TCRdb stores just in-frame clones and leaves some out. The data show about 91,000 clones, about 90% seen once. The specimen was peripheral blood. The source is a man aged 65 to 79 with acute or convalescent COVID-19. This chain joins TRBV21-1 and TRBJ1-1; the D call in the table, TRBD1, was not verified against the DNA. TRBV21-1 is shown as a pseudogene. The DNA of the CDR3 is TGTGCCAGCAGCAAAGCGTCGACAGGGCATTCACAAGGGGACGCTGAAGCTTTCTTT. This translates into CASSKASTGHSQGDAEAFF.